These T cell receptor beta chains were read from a single sample in a study of cytotoxic CD8 clonotypes in ibrutinib-treated CLL. Repertoires were generated with immunoSEQ multiplex PCR, while TCRdb's copy carries only in-frame clones and drops some. The table includes about 50,000 clones, around 52% detected once. Sample: PBMCs, taken after 24 months of ibrutinib treatment. These receptors originate from a human donor with chronic lymphocytic leukemia. Both conserved end residues are part of each CDR3. Each record gives: D gene, V gene, J gene, CDR3 protein. D genes are given only for firm matches.

D gene: NA
V gene: TRBV5-1
J gene: TRBJ2-7
CDR3 protein: CASSLGGPMGEQYF

D gene: NA
V gene: TRBV5-3
J gene: TRBJ2-1
CDR3 protein: CARSSLPGHTHQHNEQFF

D gene: NA
V gene: TRBV7-8
J gene: TRBJ1-1
CDR3 protein: CASSLYSGEGKAFF

D gene: TRBD1
V gene: TRBV5-1
J gene: TRBJ1-2
CDR3 protein: CASSPGQANYGYTF

D gene: NA
V gene: TRBV7-9
J gene: TRBJ2-3
CDR3 protein: CASSSRRTSTDTQYF

D gene: TRBD1
V gene: TRBV6-1
J gene: TRBJ1-6
CDR3 protein: CASSAAAGGNSPLHF

D gene: TRBD2
V gene: TRBV2
J gene: TRBJ2-5
CDR3 protein: CASTLGLAGGVQETQYF

D gene: NA
V gene: TRBV6-6
J gene: TRBJ1-3
CDR3 protein: CASSYTGAGNTIYF

D gene: NA
V gene: TRBV5-4
J gene: TRBJ1-2
CDR3 protein: CASSAGSNYGYTF

D gene: NA
V gene: TRBV10-3
J gene: TRBJ2-7
CDR3 protein: CAISGPTNYEQYF

D gene: NA
V gene: TRBV7-9
J gene: TRBJ2-7
CDR3 protein: CASSLVSGQYF

D gene: NA
V gene: TRBV20-1
J gene: TRBJ2-1
CDR3 protein: CSVSSYEQFF

D gene: TRBD1
V gene: TRBV27
J gene: TRBJ1-3
CDR3 protein: CASSSTGTTSGNTIYF

D gene: TRBD1
V gene: TRBV12-5
J gene: TRBJ2-3
CDR3 protein: CASGTGQGRDTQYF

D gene: NA
V gene: TRBV19
J gene: TRBJ1-2
CDR3 protein: CASSTLGANYGYTF

D gene: NA
V gene: TRBV19
J gene: TRBJ2-5
CDR3 protein: CASSRHRMETQYF

D gene: NA
V gene: TRBV19
J gene: TRBJ2-7
CDR3 protein: CASSIQGGSSSYEQYF

D gene: NA
V gene: TRBV7-9
J gene: TRBJ2-3
CDR3 protein: CASSLTWDINTQYF

D gene: TRBD1
V gene: TRBV6-6
J gene: TRBJ1-6
CDR3 protein: CASSGQGRNSPLHF

D gene: NA
V gene: TRBV27
J gene: TRBJ1-6
CDR3 protein: CASSLGQSRYNSPLHF

D gene: TRBD1
V gene: TRBV4-2
J gene: TRBJ1-6
CDR3 protein: CASSHPGQDRSPLHF

D gene: TRBD1
V gene: TRBV6-6
J gene: TRBJ1-6
CDR3 protein: CASSPTGHNSPLHF

D gene: NA
V gene: TRBV19
J gene: TRBJ1-2
CDR3 protein: CASSTRVYGYTF

D gene: TRBD1
V gene: TRBV19
J gene: TRBJ2-1
CDR3 protein: CASSPGTGGGDEQFF

D gene: NA
V gene: TRBV7-8
J gene: TRBJ2-3
CDR3 protein: CASSPAGVADTQYF

D gene: NA
V gene: TRBV7-9
J gene: TRBJ1-2
CDR3 protein: CASSFRGGNYGYTF

D gene: NA
V gene: TRBV6-6
J gene: TRBJ1-2
CDR3 protein: CASSGDGYTF

D gene: NA
V gene: TRBV7-7
J gene: TRBJ2-2
CDR3 protein: CASSLQEGSGELFF

D gene: NA
V gene: TRBV5-4
J gene: TRBJ1-1
CDR3 protein: CASSSYRDRTEAFF

D gene: NA
V gene: TRBV5-1
J gene: TRBJ2-1
CDR3 protein: CASRRGDNNEQFF

D gene: NA
V gene: TRBV6-1
J gene: TRBJ2-3
CDR3 protein: CASSVRVGGPDTQYF

D gene: NA
V gene: TRBV7-6
J gene: TRBJ1-5
CDR3 protein: CASSLGSDQPQHF

D gene: NA
V gene: TRBV6-5
J gene: TRBJ1-6
CDR3 protein: CASRGLTYNSPLHF

D gene: NA
V gene: TRBV9
J gene: TRBJ1-1
CDR3 protein: CASSVGGAPNTEAFF

D gene: TRBD2
V gene: TRBV6-1
J gene: TRBJ2-7
CDR3 protein: CASSEERGSHYEQYF

D gene: NA
V gene: TRBV29-1
J gene: TRBJ1-3
CDR3 protein: CSGTGASGGNTIYF

D gene: NA
V gene: TRBV7-9
J gene: TRBJ2-1
CDR3 protein: CASSLGPAGNNEQFF

D gene: TRBD1
V gene: TRBV2
J gene: TRBJ1-2
CDR3 protein: CASSLTGGDYGYTF

D gene: TRBD2
V gene: TRBV4-2
J gene: TRBJ2-1
CDR3 protein: CASSQPAGTSGHNEQFF

D gene: TRBD2
V gene: TRBV5-4
J gene: TRBJ2-7
CDR3 protein: CASSRPLADSYEQYF

D gene: TRBD1
V gene: TRBV5-4
J gene: TRBJ2-5
CDR3 protein: CASSLAHGQGGTQYF

D gene: NA
V gene: TRBV6-4
J gene: TRBJ2-6
CDR3 protein: CASQKAAGANVLTF